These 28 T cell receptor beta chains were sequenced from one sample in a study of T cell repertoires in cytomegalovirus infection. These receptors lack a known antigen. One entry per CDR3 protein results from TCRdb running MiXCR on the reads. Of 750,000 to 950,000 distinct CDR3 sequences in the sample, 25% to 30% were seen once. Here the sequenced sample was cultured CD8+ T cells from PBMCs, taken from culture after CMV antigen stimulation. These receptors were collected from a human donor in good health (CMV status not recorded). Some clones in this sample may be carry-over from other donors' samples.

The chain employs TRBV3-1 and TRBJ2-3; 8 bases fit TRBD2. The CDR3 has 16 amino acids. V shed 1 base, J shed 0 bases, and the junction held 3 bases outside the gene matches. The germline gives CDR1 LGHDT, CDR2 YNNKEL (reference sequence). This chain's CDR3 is CASSQGTSSSTDTQYF. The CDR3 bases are TGTGCCAGCAGCCAAGGGACTAGCTCTAGCACAGATACGCAGTATTTT.

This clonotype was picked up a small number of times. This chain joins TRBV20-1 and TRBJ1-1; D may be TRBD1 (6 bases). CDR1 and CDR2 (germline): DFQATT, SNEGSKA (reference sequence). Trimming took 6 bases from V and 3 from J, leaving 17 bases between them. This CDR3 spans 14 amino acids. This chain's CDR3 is CSATPGGADTEAFF. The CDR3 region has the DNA TGCAGTGCGACCCCCGGGGGGGCGGACACTGAAGCTTTCTTT.

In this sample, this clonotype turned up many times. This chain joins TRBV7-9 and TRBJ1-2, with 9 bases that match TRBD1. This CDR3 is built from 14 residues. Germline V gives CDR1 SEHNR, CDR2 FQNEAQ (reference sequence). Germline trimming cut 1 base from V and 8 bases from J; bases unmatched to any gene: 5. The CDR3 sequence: CASSLVSTGGGYTF. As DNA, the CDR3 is TGTGCCAGCAGCTTAGTCTCGACAGGGGGAGGCTACACCTTC.

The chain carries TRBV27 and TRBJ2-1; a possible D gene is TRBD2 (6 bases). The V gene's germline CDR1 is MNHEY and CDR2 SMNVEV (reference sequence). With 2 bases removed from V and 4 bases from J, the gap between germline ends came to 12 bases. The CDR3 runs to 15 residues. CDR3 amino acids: CASSLNSGKYNEQFF. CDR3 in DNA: TGTGCCAGCAGTTTAAATAGCGGTAAATACAATGAGCAGTTCTTC.

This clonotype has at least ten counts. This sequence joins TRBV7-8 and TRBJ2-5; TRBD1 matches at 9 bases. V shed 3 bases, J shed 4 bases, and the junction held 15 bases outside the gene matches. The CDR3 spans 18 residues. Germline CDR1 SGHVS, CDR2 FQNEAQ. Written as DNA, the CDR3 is TGTGCCAGCAGCTTGGGGTGGGGACGGGACAGGGATATAGAGACCCAGTACTTC. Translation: CASSLGWGRDRDIETQYF.

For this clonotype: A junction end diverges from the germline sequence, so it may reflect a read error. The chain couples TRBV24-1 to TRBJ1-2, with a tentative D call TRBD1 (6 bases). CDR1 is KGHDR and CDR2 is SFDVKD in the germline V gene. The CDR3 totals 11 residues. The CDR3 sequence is CATSVGTRIVF. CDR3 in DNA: TGTGCCACCAGTGTCGGGACAAGGATCGTCTTC.

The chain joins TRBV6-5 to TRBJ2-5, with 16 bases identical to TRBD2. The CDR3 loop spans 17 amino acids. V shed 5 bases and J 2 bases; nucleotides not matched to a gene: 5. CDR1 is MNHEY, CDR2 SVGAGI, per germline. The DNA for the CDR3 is TGTGCCAGCAGTCCGGGACTAGCGGGGGGGCGGCAAGAGACCCAGTACTTC. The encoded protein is CASSPGLAGGRQETQYF.

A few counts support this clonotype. The CDR3: CASRDSYSNQPQHF. The CDR3 DNA is TGTGCCAGCAGGGACAGTTATAGCAATCAGCCCCAGCATTTT. The chain couples TRBV2 to TRBJ1-5; D is possibly TRBD1 (6 bases). V was pared by 6 bases and J by 0 bases, with 9 bases between. In germline, CDR1 is SNHLY, CDR2 FYNNEI. The CDR3 totals 14 residues. Using reference TRBV2 and TRBJ1-5 for the parts outside the CDR3, the full variable domain is EPEVTQTPSHQVTQMGQEVILRCVPISNHLYFYWYRQILGQKVEFLVSFYNNEISEKSEIFDDQFSVERPDGSNFTLKIRSTKLEDSAMYFCASRDSYSNQPQHFGDGTRLSIL.

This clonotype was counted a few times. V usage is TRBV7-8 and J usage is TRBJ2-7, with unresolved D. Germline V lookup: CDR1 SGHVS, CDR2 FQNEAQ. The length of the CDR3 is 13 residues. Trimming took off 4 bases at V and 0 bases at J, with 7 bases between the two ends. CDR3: CASSSTTSYEQYF. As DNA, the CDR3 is TGTGCCAGCAGCTCGACCACCTCCTACGAGCAGTACTTC. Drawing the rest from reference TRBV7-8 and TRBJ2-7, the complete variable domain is GAGVSQSPRYKVAKRGQDVALRCDPISGHVSLFWYQQALGQGPEFLTYFQNEAQLDKSGLPSDRFFAERPEGSVSTLKIQRTQQEDSAVYLCASSSTTSYEQYFGPGTRLTVT.

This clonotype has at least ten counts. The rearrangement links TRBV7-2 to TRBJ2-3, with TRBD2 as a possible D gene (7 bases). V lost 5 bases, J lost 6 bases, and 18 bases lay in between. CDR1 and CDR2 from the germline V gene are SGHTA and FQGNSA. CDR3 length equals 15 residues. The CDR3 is CASSLWGGPSDTQYF. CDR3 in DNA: TGTGCCAGCAGCCTCTGGGGGGGGCCAAGTGATACGCAGTATTTT.

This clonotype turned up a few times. CDR3 in amino acids: CATLPGGVSYNEQFF. In DNA form, the CDR3 reads TGTGCCACCCTGCCCGGGGGGGTCTCCTACAATGAGCAGTTCTTC. This chain connects TRBV11-2 to TRBJ2-1; 8 positions agree with TRBD2. CDR1 SGHAT and CDR2 FQNNGV come from the germline V gene. CDR3 length equals 15 residues. V lost 10 bases, J lost 0 bases, and 8 bases stayed unmatched.

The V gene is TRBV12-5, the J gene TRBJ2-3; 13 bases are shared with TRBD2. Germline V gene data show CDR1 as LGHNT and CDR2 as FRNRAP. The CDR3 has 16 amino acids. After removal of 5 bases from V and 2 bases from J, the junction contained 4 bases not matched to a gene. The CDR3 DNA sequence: TGTGCTAGTGGTCAACTAGCGGGGGGGATCACAGATACGCAGTATTTT. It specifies CASGQLAGGITDTQYF. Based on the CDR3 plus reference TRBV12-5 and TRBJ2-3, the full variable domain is DARVTQTPRHKVTEMGQEVTMRCQPILGHNTVFWYRQTMMQGLELLAYFRNRAPLDDSGMPKDRFSAEMPDATLATLKIQPSEPRDSAVYFCASGQLAGGITDTQYFGPGTRLTVL.

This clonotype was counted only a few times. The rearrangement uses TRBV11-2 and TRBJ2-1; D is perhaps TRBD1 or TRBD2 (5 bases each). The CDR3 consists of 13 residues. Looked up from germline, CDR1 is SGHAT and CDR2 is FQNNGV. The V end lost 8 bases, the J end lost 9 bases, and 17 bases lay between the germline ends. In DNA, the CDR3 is TGTGCCAGCCAGGGACCACGTCGGGGTGAGCAGTTCTTC. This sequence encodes CASQGPRRGEQFF.

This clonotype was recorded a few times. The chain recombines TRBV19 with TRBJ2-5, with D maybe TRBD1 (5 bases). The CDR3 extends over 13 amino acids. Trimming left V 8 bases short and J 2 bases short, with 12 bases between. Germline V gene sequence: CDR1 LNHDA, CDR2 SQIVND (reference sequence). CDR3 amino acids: CASGKAGQETQYF. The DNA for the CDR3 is TGTGCCAGTGGAAAGGCAGGGCAAGAGACCCAGTACTTC.

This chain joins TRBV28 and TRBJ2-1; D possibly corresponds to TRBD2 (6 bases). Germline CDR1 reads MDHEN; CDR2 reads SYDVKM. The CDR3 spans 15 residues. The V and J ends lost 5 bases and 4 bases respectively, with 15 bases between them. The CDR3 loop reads CASSPLARLYNEQFF. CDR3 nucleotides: TGTGCCAGCAGTCCTCTAGCGAGGCTGTACAATGAGCAGTTCTTC.

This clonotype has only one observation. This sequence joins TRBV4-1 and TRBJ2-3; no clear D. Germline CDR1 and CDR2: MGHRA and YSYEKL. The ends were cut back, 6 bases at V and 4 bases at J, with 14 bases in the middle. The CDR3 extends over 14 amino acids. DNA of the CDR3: TGCGCCAGCAGTCCCGGTTTTGGGGCAGATACGCAGTATTTT. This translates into CASSPGFGADTQYF.

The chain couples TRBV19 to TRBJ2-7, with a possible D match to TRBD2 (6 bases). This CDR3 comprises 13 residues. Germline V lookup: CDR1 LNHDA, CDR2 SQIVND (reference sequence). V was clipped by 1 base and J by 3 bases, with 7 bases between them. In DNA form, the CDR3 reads TGTGCCAGTAGTATAGGGGGAGGCTACGAGCAGTACGTC. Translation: CASSIGGGYEQYV.

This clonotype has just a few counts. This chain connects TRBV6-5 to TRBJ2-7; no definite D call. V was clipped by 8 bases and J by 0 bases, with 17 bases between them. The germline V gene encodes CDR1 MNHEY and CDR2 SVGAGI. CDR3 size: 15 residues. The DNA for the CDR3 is TGTGCCAGCTCCCCGGTCTCTCCGAGCTCCTACGAGCAGTACGTC. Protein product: CASSPVSPSSYEQYV.

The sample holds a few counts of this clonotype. The CDR3, as DNA: TGTGCCAGCAGCTCGGGACTAGCGGAAAACATTCAGTACTTC. It yields the protein CASSSGLAENIQYF. The V gene is TRBV7-9, the J gene TRBJ2-4; 11 nucleotides agree with TRBD2. Germline V lookup: CDR1 SEHNR, CDR2 FQNEAQ (reference sequence). CDR3 length: 14 residues. The ends lost 4 bases at V and 5 bases at J; junction bases unmatched: 1. Together with reference TRBV7-9 and TRBJ2-4, the CDR3 gives the full variable domain: DTGVSQNPRHKITKRGQNVTFRCDPISEHNRLYWYRQTLGQGPEFLTYFQNEAQLEKSRLLSDRFSAERPKGSFSTLEIQRTEQGDSAMYLCASSSGLAENIQYFGAGTRLSVL.

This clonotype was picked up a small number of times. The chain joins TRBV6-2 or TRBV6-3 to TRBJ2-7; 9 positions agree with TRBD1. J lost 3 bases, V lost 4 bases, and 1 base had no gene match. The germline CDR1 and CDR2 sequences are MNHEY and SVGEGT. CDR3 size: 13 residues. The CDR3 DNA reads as TGTGCCAGCAGTTGGGACAGGGACTACGAGCAGTACGTC. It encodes CASSWDRDYEQYV.

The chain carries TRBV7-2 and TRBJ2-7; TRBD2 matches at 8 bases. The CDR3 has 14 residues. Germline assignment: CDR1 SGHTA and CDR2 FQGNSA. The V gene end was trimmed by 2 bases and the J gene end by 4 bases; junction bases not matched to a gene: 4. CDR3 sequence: CASSLTSGLYEQYF. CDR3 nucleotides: TGTGCCAGCAGCTTAACTAGCGGTCTTTACGAGCAGTACTTC.

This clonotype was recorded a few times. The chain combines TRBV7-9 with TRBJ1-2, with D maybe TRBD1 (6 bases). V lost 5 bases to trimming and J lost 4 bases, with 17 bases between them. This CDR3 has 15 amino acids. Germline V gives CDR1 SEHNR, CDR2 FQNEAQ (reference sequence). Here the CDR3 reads CASSPSRGAFYGYTF. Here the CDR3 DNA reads TGTGCCAGCAGCCCCTCCCGGGGGGCTTTCTATGGCTACACCTTC.

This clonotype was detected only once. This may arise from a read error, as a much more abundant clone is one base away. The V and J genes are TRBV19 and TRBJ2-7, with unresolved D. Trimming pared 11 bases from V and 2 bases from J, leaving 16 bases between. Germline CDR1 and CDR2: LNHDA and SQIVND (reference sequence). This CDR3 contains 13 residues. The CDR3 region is CAGSPPGPYEQYF. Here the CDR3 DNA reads TGTGCCGGTTCTCCCCCCGGCCCCTACGAGCAGTACTTC.

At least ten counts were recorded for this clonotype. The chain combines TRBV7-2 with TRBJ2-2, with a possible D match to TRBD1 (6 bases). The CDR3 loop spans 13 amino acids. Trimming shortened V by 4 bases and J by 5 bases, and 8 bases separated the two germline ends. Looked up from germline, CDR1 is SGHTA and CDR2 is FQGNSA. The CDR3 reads CASSSRGTGELFF. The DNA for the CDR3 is TGTGCCAGCAGCTCCAGGGGAACCGGGGAGCTGTTTTTT.

CDR3 amino acids: CASSYSGTGFYEQYF. The CDR3, as DNA: TGTGCCAGCAGTTACTCTGGGACAGGATTCTACGAGCAGTACTTC. V usage is TRBV6-5 and J usage is TRBJ2-7, with 8 bases that match TRBD1. V dropped 0 bases and J dropped 3; count of bases not matched to a gene: 4. The germline gives CDR1 MNHEY, CDR2 SVGAGI. CDR3 size: 15 residues.

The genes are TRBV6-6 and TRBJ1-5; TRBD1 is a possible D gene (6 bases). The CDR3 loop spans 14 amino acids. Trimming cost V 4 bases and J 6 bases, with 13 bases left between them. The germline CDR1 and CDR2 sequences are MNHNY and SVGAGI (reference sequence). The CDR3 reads CASSFLDSSQPQHF. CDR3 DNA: TGTGCCAGCAGTTTTCTGGACAGCTCTCAGCCCCAGCATTTT.

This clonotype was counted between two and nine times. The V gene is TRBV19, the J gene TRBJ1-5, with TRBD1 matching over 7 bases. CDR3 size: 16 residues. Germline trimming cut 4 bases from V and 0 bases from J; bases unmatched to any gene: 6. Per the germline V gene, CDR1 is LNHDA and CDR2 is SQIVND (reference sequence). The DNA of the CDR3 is TGTGCCAGTAGTACCCAGGGGGACTATAGCAATCAGCCCCAGCATTTT. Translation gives CASSTQGDYSNQPQHF.

In DNA, the CDR3 is TGTGCCAGCAGCTGGCGGCAGGGATTCCACTACGAGCAGTACTTC. This gives the protein CASSWRQGFHYEQYF. The V call is TRBV7-9, the J call TRBJ2-7; tentatively, D is TRBD1 (5 bases). Germline assignment: CDR1 SEHNR and CDR2 FQNEAQ (reference sequence). Trimming removed 4 bases at V and 3 bases at J, with 16 bases between. The CDR3 sequence is 15 residues long.